What follows are 27 T cell receptor beta chains derived from one specimen sequenced in a study of cytomegalovirus exposure and HLA in healthy donors. PCR employed 60 Vbeta and 13 Jbeta primers. Clones were sequenced by immunoSEQ multiplex PCR, and TCRdb holds only the in-frame ones, with some missing. Of about 190,000 clones in the sample, approximately 80% were seen once. Sequencing was carried out using PBMCs. The receptors were gathered from a woman between 25 and 40 years old in good health and CMV-seropositive.

This clone was detected many times. V gene TRBV7-9 combines with J gene TRBJ2-3; D call uncertain. This CDR3 spans 15 amino acids. The germline V and J ends were trimmed by 5 bases and 0 bases, with 12 bases remaining between them. Per germline, CDR1 SEHNR and CDR2 FQNEAQ (reference sequence). The CDR3 region is CASSPRLSSTDTQYF. As DNA, the CDR3 is TGTGCCAGCAGCCCCCGACTCAGTAGCACAGATACGCAGTATTTT.

V and J are TRBV6-1 and TRBJ1-1; D is ambiguous. The V end was cut by 7 bases, the J end by 8 bases, with 11 bases between. Germline V gene data show CDR1 as MNHNS and CDR2 as SASEGT. The CDR3 contains 11 residues. CDR3 nucleotide sequence: TGTGCCAGCACCCCATGGGAGGAAGCTTTCTTT. The encoded protein is CASTPWEEAFF.

This clone occurred once. This rearrangement joins TRBV4-2 to TRBJ1-1, with D maybe TRBD1 (5 bases). The CDR3 loop spans 17 amino acids. The V gene lost 2 bases and the J gene lost 0 bases, with 16 bases spanning the gap. Germline V gene data show CDR1 as LGHNA and CDR2 as YNFKEQ. This CDR3 is CASSQRGQRSLNTEAFF. The DNA of the CDR3 is TGTGCCAGCAGCCAAAGGGGCCAACGGTCCTTGAACACTGAAGCTTTCTTT.

The rearrangement uses TRBV11-2 and TRBJ1-3, with unresolved D. The CDR3 runs 14 residues. V lost 6 bases, J lost 4 bases, and 13 bases lay in between. Germline V lookup: CDR1 SGHAT, CDR2 FQNNGV. This chain's CDR3 is CASSLLGPGNTIYF. CDR3 DNA: TGTGCCAGCAGTCTCCTAGGCCCCGGAAACACCATATATTTT.

The rearrangement uses TRBV27 and TRBJ2-5; possible D gene TRBD1, 5 bases. The CDR3 totals 13 residues. The V gene's germline CDR1 is MNHEY and CDR2 SMNVEV (reference sequence). V lost 6 bases and J 5 bases, leaving 13 bases between the germline ends. CDR3 DNA: TGTGCCAGCAGGTCAAGGGGTCGGGAGACCCAGTACTTC. Residues: CASRSRGRETQYF.

The sample holds a few counts of this clone. The chain couples TRBV15 to TRBJ2-4; 7 bases map to TRBD2. After removal of 7 bases from V and 2 bases from J, the junction contained 11 bases not matched to a gene. The germline V gene encodes CDR1 LNHNV and CDR2 YYDKDF (reference sequence). The CDR3 is 16 residues long. CDR3 amino acids: CATTLSGGGSKNIQYF. CDR3 DNA: TGTGCCACCACCCTCTCGGGGGGTGGGTCCAAAAACATTCAGTACTTC.

This sequence joins TRBV27 and TRBJ2-7, with 12 bases fitting TRBD2. V shed 2 bases and J 4 bases; nucleotides not matched to a gene: 9. Germline assignment: CDR1 MNHEY and CDR2 SMNVEV (reference sequence). The CDR3 sequence is 17 residues long. CDR3 coding DNA: TGTGCCAGCAGTTTAGATCCGACTAGCGGGAGTATATACGAGCAGTACTTC. Residues: CASSLDPTSGSIYEQYF.

Worth noting for this clone: The germline gene is not matched at one end of the junction; a read error may be the cause. V and J are TRBV6-5 and TRBJ1-1; D possibly corresponds to TRBD1 (6 bases). Per germline, CDR1 MNHEY and CDR2 SVGAGI. The CDR3 is made up of 15 amino acids. CDR3 nucleotide sequence: TGTGCCAGCAGACGGACAGAAATGGTGAACACTGAATCTTTCTTT. It yields the protein CASRRTEMVNTESFF.

The chain is built from TRBV14 and TRBJ1-1; D not resolved. This CDR3 is built from 15 residues. From germline, CDR1 is SGHDN and CDR2 FVKESK. V shed 4 bases and J shed 1 base, with 13 bases lying between them. The CDR3 loop reads CASSPSRGWNTEAFF. The CDR3 DNA is TGTGCCAGCAGCCCTAGTCGAGGCTGGAACACTGAAGCTTTCTTT.

This chain uses TRBV6-5 with TRBJ1-1, with unresolved D. Trimming stripped 4 bases from V and 0 bases from J, with 9 bases between. Germline V gene lookup returns CDR1 MNHEY and CDR2 SVGAGI. The CDR3 extends over 14 amino acids. CDR3 DNA: TGTGCCAGCAGTTCGGCGGCACTGAACACTGAAGCTTTCTTT. It specifies CASSSAALNTEAFF.

V gene TRBV13 combines with J gene TRBJ2-7; 10 bases are shared with TRBD1. The CDR3 spans 16 residues. V shed 1 base, J shed 2 bases, and the junction held 5 bases outside the gene matches. The germline CDR1 and CDR2 sequences are PRHDT and FYEKMQ (reference sequence). The CDR3: CASSLAGGTGAYEQYF. The CDR3 DNA reads TGTGCCAGCAGCTTAGCTGGAGGGACAGGGGCCTACGAGCAGTACTTC.

This clone has a handful of counts. This sequence joins TRBV7-2 and TRBJ1-1, with 8 bases lining up with TRBD1. Germline CDR1 reads SGHTA; CDR2 reads FQGNSA. V dropped 4 bases and J dropped 1; count of bases not matched to a gene: 2. CDR3 length: 14 residues. CDR3 DNA sequence: TGTGCCAGCAGCTGGGGACAGGAGAACACTGAAGCTTTCTTT. This sequence encodes CASSWGQENTEAFF.

This chain connects TRBV2 to TRBJ2-6, with 8 bases aligning to TRBD1. The CDR3 loop spans 21 amino acids. The V gene end was trimmed by 4 bases and the J gene end by 1 base; junction bases not matched to a gene: 18. Germline CDR1 is SNHLY and CDR2 is FYNNEI. CDR3 loop: CASSVVETGAASPSGANVLTF. The CDR3 region has the DNA TGTGCCAGCAGTGTAGTGGAGACAGGGGCCGCGAGCCCATCTGGGGCCAACGTCCTGACTTTC.

V usage is TRBV5-4 and J usage is TRBJ2-7, with 7 bases matching TRBD2. Germline V gene data show CDR1 as SGHNT and CDR2 as YYREEE (reference sequence). V lost 5 bases to trimming and J lost 2 bases; unmatched junction nucleotides: 4. The CDR3 is 13 residues long. The CDR3 region is CASRPGGTYEQYF. The CDR3 DNA sequence: TGTGCCAGCAGACCCGGGGGGACCTACGAGCAGTACTTC.

This chain links TRBV5-6 with TRBJ1-6; 7 bases line up with TRBD1. The V and J ends lost 4 bases and 10 bases, in that order; junction bases with no gene match: 8. The CDR3 covers 14 residues. Germline-derived CDR1 and CDR2 are SGHDT and YYEEEE. CDR3: CASSGRQGVSPLHF. The CDR3 nucleotides read TGTGCCAGCAGCGGGCGACAGGGAGTCTCACCCCTCCACTTT.

V and J are TRBV10-1 and TRBJ2-7, with 9 bases that match TRBD1. The CDR3 runs to 13 residues. Germline CDR1 and CDR2: WNHNN and SYGVQD (reference sequence). The V and J ends lost 5 bases and 3 bases, in that order; junction bases with no gene match: 2. The CDR3 DNA sequence: TGCGCCAGCAGTACGGGACAGGGCTACGAGCAGTACTTC. Encoded protein: CASSTGQGYEQYF.

V is TRBV11-3 and J is TRBJ1-1; 8 nucleotides match TRBD1. The ends lost 5 bases at V and 11 bases at J; junction bases unmatched: 7. Germline CDR1 and CDR2: SGHNT and YENEEA. This CDR3 is built from 12 residues. The CDR3 sequence is CASSGEDREAFF. The CDR3 nucleotides are TGTGCCAGCAGCGGCGAGGACAGGGAGGCTTTCTTT.

This clone has only a few counts. The rearrangement joins TRBV5-1 to TRBJ2-7; the match to TRBD2 covers 7 bases. The CDR3 runs to 14 residues. Germline-derived CDR1 and CDR2 are SGHRS and YFSETQ. Trimming at V came to 1 base and at J to 5 bases, leaving 6 bases not matched to a gene. The CDR3 coding sequence is TGCGCCAGCAGCTTGCCGGGGGGTTGGGACGAGCAGTACTTC. Translating it yields CASSLPGGWDEQYF.

J is TRBJ2-2 and V is TRBV2; the match to TRBD2 covers 12 bases. Germline V gene data show CDR1 as SNHLY and CDR2 as FYNNEI. The J segment lost 3 bases and the V segment lost 6 bases, leaving 8 bases of the junction unmatched. This CDR3 is 17 amino acids long. CDR3 in amino acids: CASSERTSGTYTGELFF. The CDR3, as DNA: TGTGCCAGCAGCGAACGGACTAGCGGGACATACACCGGGGAGCTGTTTTTT. The full variable domain, completed using reference TRBV2 and TRBJ2-2, is EPEVTQTPSHQVTQMGQEVILRCVPISNHLYFYWYRQILGQKVEFLVSFYNNEISEKSEIFDDQFSVERPDGSNFTLKIRSTKLEDSAMYFCASSERTSGTYTGELFFGEGSRLTVL.

The V and J genes are TRBV29-1 and TRBJ1-2; 8 positions match TRBD1. CDR3 length: 12 residues. Germline CDR1 SQVTM, CDR2 ANQGSEA. The ends lost 3 bases at V and 5 bases at J; junction bases unmatched: 2. The CDR3 DNA follows: TGCAGCGTTGACAGGGGGCCGTATGGCTACACCTTC. It encodes CSVDRGPYGYTF.

This clone came up once. The chain has TRBV11-2 and TRBJ2-1, with 9 bases aligning to TRBD2. V trimming: 0 bases; J trimming: 1 base; junction bases outside the gene matches: 7. The CDR3 totals 18 residues. Germline values: CDR1 SGHAT, CDR2 FQNNGV. Here the CDR3 reads CASSLEGLAGVSYNEQFF. In DNA, the CDR3 is TGTGCCAGCAGCTTAGAGGGGTTAGCGGGGGTATCCTACAATGAGCAGTTCTTC.

The chain employs TRBV10-2 and TRBJ2-4; D is ambiguous. Trimming cost V 0 bases and J 0 bases, with 6 bases left between them. The CDR3 runs 15 residues. Germline values: CDR1 WSHSY, CDR2 SAAADI. The DNA of the CDR3 is TGCGCCAGCAGTGAGTCGTGGCTAGCCAAAAACATTCAGTACTTC. Its translation is CASSESWLAKNIQYF.

This sequence joins TRBV10-3 and TRBJ2-7; 7 nucleotides match TRBD2. The germline V gene encodes CDR1 ENHRY and CDR2 SYGVKD. CDR3 length: 16 amino acids. With V trimmed by 1 base and J by 3 bases, 9 bases remained unmatched. The CDR3 nucleotides are TGTGCCATCAGTGAGTACGTCCTAGCGGACAACTACGAGCAGTACTTC. The encoded protein is CAISEYVLADNYEQYF.

V gene TRBV4-2 combines with J gene TRBJ2-1, with a tentative D call TRBD1 (6 bases). Trimming took off 2 bases at V and 3 bases at J, with 14 bases between the two ends. The CDR3 is 16 amino acids. Germline assignment: CDR1 LGHNA and CDR2 YNFKEQ. The CDR3 region has the DNA TGTGCCAGCAGCCAATTAGGGGGAGTAGTCTACAATGAGCAGTTCTTC. This gives the protein CASSQLGGVVYNEQFF.

This clone turned up a few times. V usage is TRBV4-3 and J usage is TRBJ1-1; D may be TRBD1 (6 bases). This CDR3 spans 14 amino acids. From germline, CDR1 is LGHNA and CDR2 YSLEER. Trimming shortened V by 7 bases and J by 6 bases, and 18 bases separated the two germline ends. In DNA form, the CDR3 reads TGCGCCAGCACCCGGGGTACAGGGCGGGCTGAAGCTTTCTTT. Encoded protein: CASTRGTGRAEAFF.

The CDR3 bases are TGTGCCAGCAGAGTTAGCGGGAGCGGGTACGAGCAGTACTTC. This translates into CASRVSGSGYEQYF. The rearrangement uses TRBV28 and TRBJ2-7, with 9 bases fitting TRBD2. Germline V gene sequence: CDR1 MDHEN, CDR2 SYDVKM. V was clipped by 6 bases and J by 4 bases; unmatched bases: 7. The CDR3 sequence is 14 residues long.

This clone showed up just once. The chain employs TRBV15 and TRBJ2-2, with a weak D call TRBD1 (6 bases). With 3 bases removed from V and 6 bases from J, the gap between germline ends came to 14 bases. The CDR3 runs to 15 residues. Germline V CDR1 and CDR2: LNHNV, YYDKDF (reference sequence). CDR3 protein: CATSSKRGSAGELFF. The DNA of the CDR3 is TGTGCCACCAGCAGTAAAAGGGGGAGCGCCGGGGAGCTGTTTTTT.